Sequencing of this T cell receptor beta chain was carried out in a study of blood T cell repertoires in COVID-19. The CDR3 contains 13 residues. Germline V gene sequence: CDR1 SGHNT, CDR2 YYREEE (reference sequence). V shed 6 bases, J shed 6 bases, and the junction held 6 bases outside the gene matches. The table came from immunoSEQ multiplex PCR; TCRdb's copy has only in-frame clones and leaves some out. The data hold about 190,000 clones, with approximately 84% observed a single time. The sequence was collected from a woman between 70 and 85 years old with active or convalescent COVID-19. The V call is TRBV5-4, the J call TRBJ2-3; 8 bases are a match to TRBD2. Material: peripheral blood. CDR3 protein: CASKLAGHDTQYF. The CDR3 region has the DNA TGTGCCAGCAAATTAGCGGGACACGATACGCAGTATTTT.